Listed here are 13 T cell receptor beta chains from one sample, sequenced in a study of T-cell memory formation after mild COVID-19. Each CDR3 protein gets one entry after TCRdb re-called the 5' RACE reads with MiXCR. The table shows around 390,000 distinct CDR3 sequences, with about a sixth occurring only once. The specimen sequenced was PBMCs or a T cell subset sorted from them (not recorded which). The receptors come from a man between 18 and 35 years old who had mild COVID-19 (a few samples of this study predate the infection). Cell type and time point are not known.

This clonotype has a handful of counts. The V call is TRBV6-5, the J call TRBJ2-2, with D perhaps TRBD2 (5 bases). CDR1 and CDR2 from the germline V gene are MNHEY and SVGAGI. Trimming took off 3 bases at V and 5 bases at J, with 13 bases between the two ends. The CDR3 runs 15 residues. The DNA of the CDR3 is TGTGCCAGCAGTTATTATGATTCGGGGACCGGGGAGCTGTTTTTT. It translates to CASSYYDSGTGELFF.

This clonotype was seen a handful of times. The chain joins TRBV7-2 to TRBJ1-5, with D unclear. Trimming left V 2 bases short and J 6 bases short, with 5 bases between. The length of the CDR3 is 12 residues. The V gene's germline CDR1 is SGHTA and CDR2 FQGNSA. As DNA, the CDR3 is TGTGCCAGCAGCTTACTCAGTCAGCCCCAGCATTTT. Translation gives CASSLLSQPQHF.

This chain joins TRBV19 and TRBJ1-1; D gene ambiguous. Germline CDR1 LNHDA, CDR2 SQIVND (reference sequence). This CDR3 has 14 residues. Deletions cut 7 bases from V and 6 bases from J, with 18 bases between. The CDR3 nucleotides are TGTGCCAGTATCGGTAGGGAAACACGGGCTGAAGCTTTCTTT. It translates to CASIGRETRAEAFF.

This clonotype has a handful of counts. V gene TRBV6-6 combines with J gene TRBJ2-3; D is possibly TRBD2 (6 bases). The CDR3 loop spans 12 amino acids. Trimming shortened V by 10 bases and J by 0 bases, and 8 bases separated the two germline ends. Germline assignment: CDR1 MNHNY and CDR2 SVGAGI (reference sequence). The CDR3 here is CATRGSTDTQYF. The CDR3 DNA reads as TGTGCCACCCGGGGGAGCACAGATACGCAGTATTTT.

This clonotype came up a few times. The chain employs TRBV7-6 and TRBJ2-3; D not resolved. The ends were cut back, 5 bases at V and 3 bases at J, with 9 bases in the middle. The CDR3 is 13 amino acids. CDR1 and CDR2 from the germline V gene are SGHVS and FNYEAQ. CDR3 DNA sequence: TGTGCCAGCAGCAAGCTGGGGACAGATACGCAGTATTTT. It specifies CASSKLGTDTQYF.

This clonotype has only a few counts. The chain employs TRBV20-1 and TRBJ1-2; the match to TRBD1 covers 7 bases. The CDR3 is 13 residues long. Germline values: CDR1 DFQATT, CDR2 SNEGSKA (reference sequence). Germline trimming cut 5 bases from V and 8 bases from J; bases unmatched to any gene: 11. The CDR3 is CSAVGQYEKGYTF. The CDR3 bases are TGCAGTGCTGTGGGACAGTATGAGAAGGGCTACACCTTC.

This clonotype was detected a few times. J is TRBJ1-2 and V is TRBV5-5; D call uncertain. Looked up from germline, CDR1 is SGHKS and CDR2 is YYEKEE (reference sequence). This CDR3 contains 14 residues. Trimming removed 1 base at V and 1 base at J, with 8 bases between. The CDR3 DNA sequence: TGTGCCAGCAGCTTGTATAACCGTAACTATGGCTACACCTTC. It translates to CASSLYNRNYGYTF.

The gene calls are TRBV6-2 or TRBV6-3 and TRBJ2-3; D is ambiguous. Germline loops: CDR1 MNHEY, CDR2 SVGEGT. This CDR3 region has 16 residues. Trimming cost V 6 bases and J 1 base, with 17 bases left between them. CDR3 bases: TGTGCCAGCAGCCTCCGCTCCGGGTGGGGCACAGATACGCAGTATTTT. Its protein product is CASSLRSGWGTDTQYF.

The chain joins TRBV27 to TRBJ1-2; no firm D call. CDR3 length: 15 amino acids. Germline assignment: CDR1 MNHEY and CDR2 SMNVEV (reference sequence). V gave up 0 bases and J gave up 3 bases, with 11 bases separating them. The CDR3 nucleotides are TGTGCCAGCAGTTTATCATGGTCGCAAGACTATGGCTACACCTTC. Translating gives CASSLSWSQDYGYTF.

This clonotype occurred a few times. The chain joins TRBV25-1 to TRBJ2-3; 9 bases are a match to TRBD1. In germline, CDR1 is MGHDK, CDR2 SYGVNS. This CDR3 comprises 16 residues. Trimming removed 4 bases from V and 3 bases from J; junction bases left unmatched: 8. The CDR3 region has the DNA TGTGCCAGCAGTGCCCCCCCGGGACAGGGAACAGATACGCAGTATTTT. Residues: CASSAPPGQGTDTQYF.

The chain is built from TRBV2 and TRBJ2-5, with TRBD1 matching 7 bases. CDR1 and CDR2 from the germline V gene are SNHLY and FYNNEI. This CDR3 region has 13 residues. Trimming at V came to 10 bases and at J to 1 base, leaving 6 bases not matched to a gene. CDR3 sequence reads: CATERDSQETQYF. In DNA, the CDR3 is TGTGCCACCGAGAGGGACAGCCAAGAGACCCAGTACTTC.

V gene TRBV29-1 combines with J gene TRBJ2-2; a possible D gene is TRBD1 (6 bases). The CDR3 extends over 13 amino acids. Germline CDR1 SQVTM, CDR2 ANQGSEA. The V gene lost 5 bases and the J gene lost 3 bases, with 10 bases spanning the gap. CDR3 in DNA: TGCAGCGTTTACAGGGTGGACACCGGGGAGCTGTTTTTT. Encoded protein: CSVYRVDTGELFF.

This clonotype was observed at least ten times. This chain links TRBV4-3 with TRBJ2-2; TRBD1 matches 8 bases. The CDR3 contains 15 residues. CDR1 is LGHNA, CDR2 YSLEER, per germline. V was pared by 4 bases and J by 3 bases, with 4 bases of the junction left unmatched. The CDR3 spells CASSPQGADTGELFF. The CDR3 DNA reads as TGCGCCAGCAGCCCCCAGGGGGCGGACACCGGGGAGCTGTTTTTT.